This T cell receptor beta chain was captured in a study of vaccination and CD4 T cells after COVID-19. Overall study: For control cultures, the treatment was a CEFX pool, an HIV-1 Nef pool, or no peptide.

Sequencing of DNA taken from cultured CD4+ T cells relied on the Oncomine TCR Beta short-read assay. Extraction of genomic DNA was performed on cultured CD4+ T cells. TCRdb ran MiXCR on the PCR reads and lists one entry per CDR3 protein. The sample holds approximately 10,000 distinct CDR3 sequences, around 50% seen once. The treatment: approximately 11-day PBMC culture with coronavirus spike peptide pools or control peptides (ViraFEST assay). This CDR3 region has 14 residues. Germline CDR1 is LNHDA and CDR2 is SQIVND (reference sequence). V was pared by 6 bases and J by 14 bases, with 16 bases of the junction left unmatched. This clonotype is medium-sized by share. The antigen remains undetermined.

The receptor comes from a human donor who had recovered from COVID-19. This chain links TRBV19 with TRBJ2-3, with 8 positions matching TRBD1. The specimen was CD4+ T cells from blood, cultured in vitro. The CDR3 DNA follows: TGTGCCAGTAGGTCTGGGGCAGGGGGCAAGTTCTTGTATTTT. Encoded protein: CASRSGAGGKFLYF.